The rows below give T cell receptor beta chains drawn from one sample of a study of T cells after yellow fever vaccination. TCRdb reanalysed the 5' RACE reads using MiXCR and keeps one entry per CDR3 protein. The sample has about 340,000 distinct CDR3 sequences; about 12% are singletons. This material consisted of CD4+ T cells sorted from PBMCs, taken 15 days after the yellow fever booster vaccination. The receptors derive from a man between 18 and 29 years old who received the YFV17D yellow fever vaccine. Each CDR3 is given with its conserved first and last residue. D genes are given only for firm matches. The size field is filled for only some rows; it gives once, few, many or a size class.

V	size	D	J	CDR3	DNA
TRBV7-2	-	TRBD1	TRBJ2-3	CASSPNGQGEDTQYF	TGTGCCAGCAGTCCAAATGGACAGGGAGAAGATACGCAGTATTTT
TRBV2	-	TRBD2	TRBJ2-5	CASSKATSGGEQETQYF	TGTGCCAGCAGTAAAGCTACTAGCGGGGGGGAACAAGAGACCCAGTACTTC
TRBV6-5	-	-	TRBJ1-6	CASSPGTYNSPLHF	TGTGCCAGCAGTCCCGGGACCTATAATTCACCCCTCCACTTT
TRBV20-1	-	TRBD2	TRBJ2-3	CSASLAGTQYF	TGCAGTGCTAGCCTAGCGGGTACGCAGTATTTT
TRBV3-2	-	-	TRBJ2-7	CASSQDCTYEQYF	TGTGCCAGCAGCCAAGATTGCACCTACGAGCAGTACTTC
TRBV25-1	few	-	TRBJ1-6	CASSDPFQGRNSPLHF	TGTGCCAGCAGTGACCCATTTCAGGGGCGTAATTCACCCCTCCACTTT
TRBV27	-	-	TRBJ2-5	CASRTVEETQYF	TGTGCCAGCAGGACAGTTGAAGAGACCCAGTACTTC
TRBV7-9	few	-	TRBJ1-4	CASSLAQRTFEKLFF	TGTGCCAGCAGCTTAGCACAGCGGACATTCGAAAAACTGTTTTTT
TRBV4-3	-	-	TRBJ2-5	CASSQAPQGGETQYF	TGCGCCAGCAGCCAAGCCCCCCAGGGTGGGGAGACCCAGTACTTC
TRBV11-2	few	TRBD2	TRBJ2-4	CASSLDHPGLAGGPKNIQYF	TGTGCCAGCAGCTTAGATCACCCGGGACTAGCGGGGGGGCCCAAAAACATTCAGTACTTC
TRBV7-2	-	-	TRBJ2-3	CATELGDTDTQYF	TGTGCCACCGAGCTAGGGGACACAGATACGCAGTATTTT
TRBV4-2	few	-	TRBJ2-7	CASSGRALSEQYF	TGTGCCAGCAGTGGGCGGGCCCTTTCGGAGCAGTACTTC
TRBV7-2	few	-	TRBJ2-1	CASSLDYGTEQFF	TGTGCCAGCAGCTTAGACTACGGCACTGAGCAGTTCTTC
TRBV5-6	-	-	TRBJ2-1	CASSLQLPPNEQFF	TGTGCCAGCAGCCTCCAGCTTCCCCCCAATGAGCAGTTCTTC
TRBV11-2	few	-	TRBJ1-5	CASSLETNQPQHF	TGTGCCAGCAGCTTGGAAACAAATCAGCCCCAGCATTTT
TRBV6-5	-	TRBD2	TRBJ2-1	CASRWTSGGGEGEQFF	TGTGCCAGCAGGTGGACTAGCGGGGGCGGCGAGGGTGAGCAGTTCTTC
TRBV5-1	-	-	TRBJ2-1	CASRGQAQSNEQFF	TGCGCCAGCAGAGGGCAGGCCCAGAGCAATGAGCAGTTCTTC
TRBV9	-	-	TRBJ2-3	CASSGGTLTDTQYF	TGTGCCAGCAGCGGAGGGACCTTAACAGATACGCAGTATTTT
TRBV9	-	TRBD2	TRBJ2-1	CASSVAGVLSAGGSYNEQFF	TGTGCCAGCAGCGTAGCTGGGGTCCTCTCCGCCGGGGGGTCCTACAATGAGCAGTTCTTC
TRBV4-3	-	TRBD1	TRBJ1-2	CASSQDWGTGGFGYTF	TGCGCCAGCAGCCAAGATTGGGGGACAGGGGGCTTTGGCTACACCTTC
TRBV6-2/TRBV6-3	few	-	TRBJ2-3	CASSYSLLASSTDTQYF	TGTGCCAGCAGTTACTCCCTACTAGCCTCTAGCACAGATACGCAGTATTTT
TRBV5-1	few	TRBD1	TRBJ2-7	CASRPGQGAVYEQYF	TGCGCCAGCAGACCGGGACAGGGGGCCGTTTACGAGCAGTACTTC
TRBV5-1	few	TRBD1	TRBJ2-7	CASSSGLGQGSYEQYF	TGCGCCAGCAGCTCAGGGCTGGGACAGGGGAGTTACGAGCAGTACTTC